This T cell receptor (beta chain) was found in a study of CD8 T cells in Susac syndrome. Sequencing of TCR beta covered CD8+ and CD4+ T cells obtained from blood. CD8+ and CD4+ T cells were negatively isolated; TEMRA cells were FACS-enriched. The study's findings and limits: The study conceded that relatively few individuals underwent its TCR sequencing and HLA analysis.

RNA, at about 0.5 to 1 ug, was reverse transcribed with random hexamers. The method of amplification for TCR beta CDR3 was immunoSEQ multiplex PCR, covering 54 Vbeta and 13 Jbeta. Each CDR3 protein is one row after TCRdb ran MiXCR on the immunoSEQ multiplex PCR reads. The sample consists of 200,000 or so distinct CDR3 sequences, nearly 95% of them appearing once. The ends were cut back, 6 bases at V and 0 bases at J, with 18 bases in the middle. Germline V lookup: CDR1 SQVTM, CDR2 ANQGSEA. The length of the CDR3 is 15 residues. As for this clonotype: What it binds is not known.

The chain uses TRBV29-1 and TRBJ2-7, with D perhaps TRBD2 (6 bases). This TCR was sampled from a human donor with multiple sclerosis. Sequenced: CD4+ T cells from PBMCs. Here the CDR3 DNA reads TGCAGCGTACAATCACGAGGAGGGGACTCCTACGAGCAGTACTTC. Its translation: CSVQSRGGDSYEQYF.